This TCR beta chain originates from a study of cytomegalovirus exposure and HLA in healthy donors. Study results and caveats: Among CMV-associated TCR beta chains, most appeared HLA-restricted in a later analysis.

The junction had 4 bases not matched to a gene; V was cut back by 2 bases and J by 6 bases. This CDR3 spans 15 amino acids. In germline, CDR1 is MDHEN, CDR2 SYDVKM. Comments on this clone: Antigen: not known.

PCR primers comprised 60 Vbeta and 13 Jbeta primers. The protocol was immunoSEQ multiplex PCR, while the TCRdb copy is restricted to in-frame clones and leaves out a portion. Among approximately 150,000 clones listed, more than 65% were seen once. The V gene is TRBV28, the J gene TRBJ1-1; 12 positions agree with TRBD1. This clonotype was sampled from a man aged 25-40 years in good health and CMV-seropositive. Sequenced: PBMCs. This CDR3 is CASSLGGQGASEAFF. The DNA for the CDR3 is TGTGCCAGCAGTTTAGGGGGACAGGGGGCCTCTGAAGCTTTCTTT.